This T cell receptor beta chain appears in the sequencing data of a study of T-cell reconstitution after alpha-beta-depleted transplantation in children. Points from the study as a whole: Alpha-beta T cells about two months after transplant reportedly derived from several hundred expanded graft clones. From newly produced T cells came most of the T-cell counts and diversity one year after transplant. After transplant, high TCRbeta diversity at day 60 in some patients arose from surviving recipient T cells and thymic progenitors.

It was with unique molecular identifiers that the TCRbeta library was prepared. TCRdb used MiXCR to reprocess the PCR reads, holding one entry per CDR3 protein. This sample has about 170,000 distinct CDR3 sequences; 11% occur once, and the top ten carry approximately 13%. Deletions cut 4 bases from V and 8 bases from J, with 11 bases between. Germline V gives CDR1 SQVTM, CDR2 ANQGSEA. This CDR3 has 12 amino acids. A few counts support this clonotype. The antigen is not known. The source material was PBMCs, sampled before TCRalphabeta/CD19-depleted stem cell transplant. This sequence joins TRBV29-1 and TRBJ1-4; TRBD1 might be the D (6 bases). This sequence originates from a boy between 2 and 15 years old with acute myeloid leukemia, due to receive a stem cell transplant. This CDR3 reads CSVVGTREKLFF. The CDR3 coding sequence is TGCAGCGTTGTAGGGACACGGGAAAAACTGTTTTTT.